This TCR beta chain was sequenced for a study of cytomegalovirus exposure and HLA in healthy donors. Germline CDR1 is MGHRA and CDR2 is YSYEKL. This CDR3 is built from 11 residues. The study's findings and limits: The study put 150 to 200 TCR beta chains on its list as cytomegalovirus-associated.

This clone has more than one count but fewer than ten. Its matching antigen is unknown. One junction end disagrees with the germline gene, perhaps due to a read error. It was with 60 Vbeta and 13 Jbeta primers that the PCR ran. Using immunoSEQ multiplex PCR, the repertoire was profiled, and TCRdb retains in-frame clones only, with some absent. The table lists around 220,000 clones, 70% to 80% of them singletons. The origin of this receptor is a woman in her 30s in good health and CMV-seronegative. The chain couples TRBV4-1 to TRBJ1-1, with TRBD1 as a possible D gene (6 bases). Sequencing was performed on PBMCs. The CDR3 here is CASSQPFWTVF. DNA of the CDR3: TGCGCCAGCAGCCAACCTTTTTGGACAGTCTTT.